The rows below give T cell receptor beta chains drawn from one sample of a study of T cells after yellow fever vaccination. A single record per CDR3 protein comes from TCRdb applying MiXCR to the 5' RACE reads. Among 300,000 to 400,000 distinct CDR3 sequences listed, around 13% were seen once. Specimen: CD4+ T cells sorted from PBMCs, collected 15 days after the yellow fever booster vaccination. These receptors were taken from a man aged 18-30 years who received the YFV17D yellow fever vaccine. Both conserved end residues are part of each CDR3. Each record gives: V gene, clone size, J gene, D gene, CDR3 protein, CDR3 DNA. A D gene is named only where the DNA matches it firmly. For some rows the clone size is stated as once, few or many, or as a class when expanded; others skip it.

v_call: TRBV12-5; clone_size: -; j_call: TRBJ2-3; d_call: -; cdr3_aa: CASGQGSGTDTQYF; cdr3_nt: TGTGCTAGTGGACAGGGATCGGGGACAGATACGCAGTATTTT
v_call: TRBV7-2; clone_size: few; j_call: TRBJ2-1; d_call: TRBD1; cdr3_aa: CASSVGTGILEQFF; cdr3_nt: TGTGCCAGCAGCGTCGGGACAGGGATCCTTGAGCAGTTCTTC
v_call: TRBV20-1; clone_size: few; j_call: TRBJ2-2; d_call: -; cdr3_aa: CSARILGSWELFF; cdr3_nt: TGCAGTGCTAGGATTTTGGGCAGCTGGGAGCTGTTTTTT
v_call: TRBV9; clone_size: few; j_call: TRBJ2-3; d_call: TRBD2; cdr3_aa: CASSVSSGGSIHTQYF; cdr3_nt: TGTGCCAGCAGCGTATCTAGCGGGGGTTCTATACATACGCAGTATTTT
v_call: TRBV12-3/TRBV12-4; clone_size: few; j_call: TRBJ2-7; d_call: TRBD1; cdr3_aa: CASSPNPHRGHIQQYF; cdr3_nt: TGTGCCAGCAGTCCGAATCCCCACAGGGGGCACATCCAGCAGTACTTC
v_call: TRBV20-1; clone_size: -; j_call: TRBJ1-2; d_call: TRBD1; cdr3_aa: CSASDRGANYGYTF; cdr3_nt: TGCAGTGCTTCGGACAGGGGGGCTAACTATGGCTACACCTTC
v_call: TRBV3-1; clone_size: few; j_call: TRBJ2-1; d_call: -; cdr3_aa: CASSQDGGRINEQFF; cdr3_nt: TGTGCCAGCAGCCAAGATGGGGGGCGCATCAATGAGCAGTTCTTC
v_call: TRBV7-2; clone_size: many; j_call: TRBJ2-7; d_call: TRBD1; cdr3_aa: CASSRQGTYEQYF; cdr3_nt: TGTGCCAGCAGCCGACAGGGGACCTACGAGCAGTACTTC
v_call: TRBV5-4; clone_size: few; j_call: TRBJ1-4; d_call: TRBD1; cdr3_aa: CASSSMDRGDEKLFF; cdr3_nt: TGTGCCAGCAGCTCCATGGACAGGGGAGATGAAAAACTGTTTTTT
v_call: TRBV19; clone_size: -; j_call: TRBJ1-4; d_call: -; cdr3_aa: CASSRGVTIINEKLFF; cdr3_nt: TGTGCCAGTAGTAGAGGGGTGACAATCATAAATGAAAAACTGTTTTTT
v_call: TRBV30; clone_size: many; j_call: TRBJ2-4; d_call: TRBD1; cdr3_aa: CAWSLTGGKNIQYF; cdr3_nt: TGTGCCTGGAGTCTTACAGGGGGCAAAAACATTCAGTACTTC